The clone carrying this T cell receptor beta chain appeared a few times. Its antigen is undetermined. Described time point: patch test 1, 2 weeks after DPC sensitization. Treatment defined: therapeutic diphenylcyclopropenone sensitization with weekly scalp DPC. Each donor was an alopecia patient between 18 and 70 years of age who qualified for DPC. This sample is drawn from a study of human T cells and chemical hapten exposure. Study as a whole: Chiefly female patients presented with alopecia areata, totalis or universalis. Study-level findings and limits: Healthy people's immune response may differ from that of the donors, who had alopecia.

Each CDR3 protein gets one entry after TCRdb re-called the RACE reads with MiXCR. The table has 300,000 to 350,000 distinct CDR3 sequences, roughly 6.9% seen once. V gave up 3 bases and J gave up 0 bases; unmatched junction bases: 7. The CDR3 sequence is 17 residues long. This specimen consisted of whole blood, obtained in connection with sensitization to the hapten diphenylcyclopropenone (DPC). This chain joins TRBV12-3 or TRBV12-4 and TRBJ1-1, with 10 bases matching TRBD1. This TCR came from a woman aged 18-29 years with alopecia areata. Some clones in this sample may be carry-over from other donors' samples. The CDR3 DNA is TGTGCCAGCAGTTTCGACAGGGGGCCCCCCATGAACACTGAAGCTTTCTTT. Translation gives CASSFDRGPPMNTEAFF.